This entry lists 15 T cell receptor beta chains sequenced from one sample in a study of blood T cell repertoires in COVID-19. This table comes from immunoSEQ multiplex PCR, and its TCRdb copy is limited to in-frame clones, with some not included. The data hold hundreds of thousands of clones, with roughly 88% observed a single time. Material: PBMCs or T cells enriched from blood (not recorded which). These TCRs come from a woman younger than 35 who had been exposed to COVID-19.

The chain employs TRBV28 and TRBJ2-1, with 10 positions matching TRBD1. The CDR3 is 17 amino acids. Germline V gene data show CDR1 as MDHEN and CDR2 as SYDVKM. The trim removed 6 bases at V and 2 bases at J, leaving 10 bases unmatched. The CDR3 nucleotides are TGTGCCAGCAGCTCCCTCACGACAGGGGGCGCCTACAATGAGCAGTTCTTC. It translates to CASSSLTTGGAYNEQFF.

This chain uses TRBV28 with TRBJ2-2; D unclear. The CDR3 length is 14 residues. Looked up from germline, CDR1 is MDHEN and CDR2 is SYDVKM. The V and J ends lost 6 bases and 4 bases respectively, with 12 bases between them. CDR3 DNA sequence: TGTGCCAGCAGCTTCCTGGCCTCCACCGGGGAGCTGTTTTTT. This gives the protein CASSFLASTGELFF.

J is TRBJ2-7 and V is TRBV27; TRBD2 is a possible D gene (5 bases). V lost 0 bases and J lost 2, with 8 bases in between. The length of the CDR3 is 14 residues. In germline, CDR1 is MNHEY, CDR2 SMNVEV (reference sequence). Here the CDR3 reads CASSLSAATYEQYF. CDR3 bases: TGTGCCAGCAGTTTATCAGCGGCGACCTACGAGCAGTACTTC.

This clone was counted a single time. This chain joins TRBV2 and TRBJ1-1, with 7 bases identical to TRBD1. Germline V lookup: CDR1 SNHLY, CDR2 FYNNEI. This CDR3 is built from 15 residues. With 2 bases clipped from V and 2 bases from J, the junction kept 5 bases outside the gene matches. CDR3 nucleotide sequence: TGTGCCAGCAGTGAACGACAGGGAATTAACACTGAAGCTTTCTTT. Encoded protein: CASSERQGINTEAFF. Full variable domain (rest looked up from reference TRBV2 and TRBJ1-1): EPEVTQTPSHQVTQMGQEVILRCVPISNHLYFYWYRQILGQKVEFLVSFYNNEISEKSEIFDDQFSVERPDGSNFTLKIRSTKLEDSAMYFCASSERQGINTEAFFGQGTRLTVV.

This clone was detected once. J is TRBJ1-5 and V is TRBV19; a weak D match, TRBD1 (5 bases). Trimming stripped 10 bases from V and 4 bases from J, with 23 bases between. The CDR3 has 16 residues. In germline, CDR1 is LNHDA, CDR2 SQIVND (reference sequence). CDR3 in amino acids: CATGLGQGKMNQPQHF. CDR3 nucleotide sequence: TGTGCCACCGGTTTAGGGCAGGGTAAAATGAATCAGCCCCAGCATTTT.

The CDR3 loop is CASRSPLGGFSPLHF. The CDR3 DNA sequence: TGTGCCAGCAGATCACCCCTCGGGGGATTTTCACCCCTCCACTTT. The V call is TRBV7-9, the J call TRBJ1-6; D is perhaps TRBD1 (5 bases). Germline V lookup: CDR1 SEHNR, CDR2 FQNEAQ (reference sequence). The CDR3 is 15 amino acids. The germline V and J ends were trimmed by 6 bases and 9 bases, with 18 bases remaining between them.

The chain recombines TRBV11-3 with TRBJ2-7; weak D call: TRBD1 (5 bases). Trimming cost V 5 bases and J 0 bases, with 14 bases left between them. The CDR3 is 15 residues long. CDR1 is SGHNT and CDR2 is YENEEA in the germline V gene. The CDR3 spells CASSPQGASSYEQYF. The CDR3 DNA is TGTGCCAGCAGCCCCCAAGGGGCTAGCTCCTACGAGCAGTACTTC.

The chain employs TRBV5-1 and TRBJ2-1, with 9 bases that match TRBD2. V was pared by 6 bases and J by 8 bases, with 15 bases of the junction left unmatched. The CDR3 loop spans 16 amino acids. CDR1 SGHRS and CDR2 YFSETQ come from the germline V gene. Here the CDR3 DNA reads TGCGCCAGCACCTGGCCTAGCGGGACATGGGGGGATGAGCAGTTCTTC. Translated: CASTWPSGTWGDEQFF.

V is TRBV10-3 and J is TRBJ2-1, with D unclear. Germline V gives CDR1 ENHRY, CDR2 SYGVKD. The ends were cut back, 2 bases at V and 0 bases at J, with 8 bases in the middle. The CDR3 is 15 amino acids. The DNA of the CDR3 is TGTGCCATCAGTGAGCCCGCGAGCTCCTACAATGAGCAGTTCTTC. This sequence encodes CAISEPASSYNEQFF.

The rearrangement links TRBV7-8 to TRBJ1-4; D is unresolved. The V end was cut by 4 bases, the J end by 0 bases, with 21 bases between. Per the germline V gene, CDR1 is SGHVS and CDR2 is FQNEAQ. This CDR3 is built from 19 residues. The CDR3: CASSSPEAYYLSTNEKLFF. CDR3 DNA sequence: TGTGCCAGCAGCTCGCCCGAGGCCTATTACCTTTCAACTAATGAAAAACTGTTTTTT.

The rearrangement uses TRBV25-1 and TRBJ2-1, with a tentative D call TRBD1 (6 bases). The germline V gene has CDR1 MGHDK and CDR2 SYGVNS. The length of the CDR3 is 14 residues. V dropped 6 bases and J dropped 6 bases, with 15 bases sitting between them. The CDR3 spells CASSNLRRGNEQFF. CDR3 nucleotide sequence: TGTGCCAGCAGCAACCTTCGCAGGGGCAATGAGCAGTTCTTC.

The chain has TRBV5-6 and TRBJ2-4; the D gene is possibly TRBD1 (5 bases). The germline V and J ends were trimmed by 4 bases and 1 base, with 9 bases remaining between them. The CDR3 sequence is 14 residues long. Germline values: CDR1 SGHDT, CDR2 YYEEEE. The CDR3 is CASSGAGAKNIQYF. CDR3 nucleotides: TGTGCCAGCAGCGGTGCAGGGGCCAAAAACATTCAGTACTTC.

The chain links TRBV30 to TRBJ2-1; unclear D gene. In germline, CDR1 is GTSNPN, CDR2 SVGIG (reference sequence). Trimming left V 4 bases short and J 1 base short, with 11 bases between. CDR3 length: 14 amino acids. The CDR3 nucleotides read TGTGCCTGGACGCTCAGGTTGTCCTACAATGAGCAGTTCTTC. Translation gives CAWTLRLSYNEQFF.

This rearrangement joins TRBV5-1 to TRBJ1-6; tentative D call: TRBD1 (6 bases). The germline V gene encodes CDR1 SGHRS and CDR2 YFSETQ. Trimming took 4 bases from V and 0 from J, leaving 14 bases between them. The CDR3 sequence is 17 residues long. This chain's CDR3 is CASSVGTPSSYNSPLHF. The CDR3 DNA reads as TGCGCCAGCAGCGTCGGGACACCAAGCTCCTATAATTCACCCCTCCACTTT.

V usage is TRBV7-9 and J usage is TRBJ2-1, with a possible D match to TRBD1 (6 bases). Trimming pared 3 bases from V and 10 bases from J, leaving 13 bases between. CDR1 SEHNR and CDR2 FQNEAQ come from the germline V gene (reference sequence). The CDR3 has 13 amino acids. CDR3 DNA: TGTGCCAGCAGCTTTCTACAGGGTGGCGAGCAGTTCTTC. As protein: CASSFLQGGEQFF.